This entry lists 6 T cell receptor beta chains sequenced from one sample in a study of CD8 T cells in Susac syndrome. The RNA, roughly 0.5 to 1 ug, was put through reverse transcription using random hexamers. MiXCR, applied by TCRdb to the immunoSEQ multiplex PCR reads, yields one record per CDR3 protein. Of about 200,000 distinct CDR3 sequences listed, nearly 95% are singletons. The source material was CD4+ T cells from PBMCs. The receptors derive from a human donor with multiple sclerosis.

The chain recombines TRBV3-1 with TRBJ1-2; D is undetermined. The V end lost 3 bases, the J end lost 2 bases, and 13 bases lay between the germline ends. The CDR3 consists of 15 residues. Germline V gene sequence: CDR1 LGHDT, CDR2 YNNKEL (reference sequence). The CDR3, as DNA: TGTGCCAGCAGCCACCTCGACAACGGGAACTATGGCTACACCTTC. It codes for CASSHLDNGNYGYTF.

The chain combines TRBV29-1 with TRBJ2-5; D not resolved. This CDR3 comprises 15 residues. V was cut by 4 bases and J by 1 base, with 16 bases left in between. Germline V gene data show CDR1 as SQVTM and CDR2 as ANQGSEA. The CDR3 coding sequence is TGCAGCGTTGTGACGGCGGATCAGCCCCAAGAGACCCAGTACTTC. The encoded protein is CSVVTADQPQETQYF.

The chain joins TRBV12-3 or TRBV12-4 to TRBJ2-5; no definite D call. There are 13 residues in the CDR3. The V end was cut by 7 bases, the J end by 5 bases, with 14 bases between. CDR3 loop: CASKTPVGETQYF. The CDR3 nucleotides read TGTGCCAGCAAGACACCGGTGGGGGAGACCCAGTACTTC.

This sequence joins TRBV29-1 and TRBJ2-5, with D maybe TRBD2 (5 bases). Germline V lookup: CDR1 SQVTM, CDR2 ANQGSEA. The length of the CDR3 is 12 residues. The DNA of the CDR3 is TGCAGTGTGAGGGTTTACCAAGAGACCCAGTACTTC. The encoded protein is CSVRVYQETQYF.

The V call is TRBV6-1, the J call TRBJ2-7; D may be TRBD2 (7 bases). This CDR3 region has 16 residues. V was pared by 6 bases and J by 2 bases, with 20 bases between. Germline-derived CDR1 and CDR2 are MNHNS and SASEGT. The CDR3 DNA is TGTGCCAGCAGGAGAGGGAGGGGGTTAATCCCCTACGAGCAGTACTTC. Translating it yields CASRRGRGLIPYEQYF.

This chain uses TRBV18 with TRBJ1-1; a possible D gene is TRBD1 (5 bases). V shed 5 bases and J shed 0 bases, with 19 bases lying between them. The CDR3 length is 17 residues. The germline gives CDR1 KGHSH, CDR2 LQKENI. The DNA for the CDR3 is TGTGCCAGCTCAGAAGTTGGGGGGAACGGGGTGAACACTGAAGCTTTCTTT. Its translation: CASSEVGGNGVNTEAFF.